These T cell receptor beta chains were read from a single sample in a study of blood T cell repertoires in COVID-19. TCRdb's table, derived via immunoSEQ multiplex PCR, lists solely in-frame clones and lacks some. The profile shows 200,000 to 300,000 clones, 70% to 90% of them singletons. The sequenced sample consisted of peripheral blood. The receptors were gathered from a woman aged 25 to 39 with acute or convalescent COVID-19. Both conserved end residues are part of each CDR3. A D gene is named only where the DNA matches it firmly. Clone size appears in some rows only: once, few, many, or a class for an expanded clone.

>NA|TRBD1|TRBV19|TRBJ1-4
CASSIEGTENTTNEKLFF
TGTGCCAGTAGTATAGAGGGGACAGAGAACACAACTAATGAAAAACTGTTTTTT
>NA|NA|TRBV30|TRBJ2-4
CAWSSGHQNIQYF
TGTGCCTGGAGCTCGGGACACCAAAACATTCAGTACTTC
>NA|TRBD1|TRBV6-2/TRBV6-3|TRBJ1-6
CASSYVRGTGNLGGSPLHF
TGTGCCAGCAGTTACGTCAGAGGGACAGGCAATTTGGGAGGTTCACCCCTCCACTTT
>NA|TRBD2|TRBV5-7|TRBJ2-2
CASSPGRREASNTGELFF
TGTGCCAGCAGCCCTGGTCGGCGGGAGGCCTCGAACACCGGGGAGCTGTTTTTT
>NA|TRBD2|TRBV4-2|TRBJ2-1
CASSQVAGEINEQFF
TGTGCCAGCAGCCAAGTAGCGGGAGAGATCAATGAGCAGTTCTTC
>NA|NA|TRBV7-8|TRBJ2-6
CASSSTHSSSGANVLTF
TGTGCCAGCAGCTCTACTCACTCTAGCTCTGGGGCCAACGTCCTGACTTTC
>NA|TRBD1|TRBV30|TRBJ2-2
CAWSVQGARTGELFF
TGTGCCTGGAGTGTACAGGGGGCGCGCACCGGGGAGCTGTTTTTT
>NA|TRBD2|TRBV29-1|TRBJ2-1
CTIPSGVNNEQFF
TGCACCATTCCCAGCGGGGTGAACAATGAGCAGTTCTTC
>NA|NA|TRBV6-6|TRBJ2-7
CASSYIRLGDSYEQYF
TGTGCCAGCAGTTACATTAGGCTAGGGGACTCCTACGAGCAGTACTTC
>NA|NA|TRBV12-3/TRBV12-4|TRBJ1-5
CASSFVRNQPQHF
TGTGCCAGCAGTTTTGTCAGGAATCAGCCCCAGCATTTT
>once|NA|TRBV6-5|TRBJ2-7
CASRPRASYEQYF
TGTGCCAGCCGTCCGCGGGCCTCCTACGAGCAGTACTTC
>NA|NA|TRBV27|TRBJ1-1
CASSFTGMNTEAFF
TGTGCCAGCAGTTTTACAGGTATGAACACTGAAGCTTTCTTT
>NA|TRBD1|TRBV27|TRBJ2-5
CASSLSTGQGTQYF
TGTGCCAGCAGTTTATCGACAGGGCAAGGGACCCAGTACTTC
>NA|NA|TRBV29-1|TRBJ2-4
CSVEAGQNIQYF
TGCAGCGTTGAGGCGGGACAAAACATTCAGTACTTC
>NA|NA|TRBV9|TRBJ1-1
CASSAVLHTEAFF
TGTGCCAGCAGCGCGGTACTGCACACTGAAGCTTTCTTT
>NA|NA|TRBV4-2|TRBJ1-5
CASSQGQPNNQPQHF
TGTGCCAGCAGCCAAGGACAGCCTAACAATCAGCCCCAGCATTTT
>NA|NA|TRBV18|TRBJ1-2
CASSPFLGEADYGYTF
TGTGCCAGCTCACCATTTCTCGGGGAGGCGGACTATGGCTACACCTTC
>NA|NA|TRBV12-3/TRBV12-4|TRBJ2-1
CASSAIAGEQFF
TGTGCCAGCAGTGCAATAGCTGGTGAGCAGTTCTTC
>NA|NA|TRBV10-3|TRBJ1-3
CAIMDSLASGNTIYF
TGTGCCATCATGGACTCGCTAGCCTCTGGAAACACCATATATTTT
>NA|NA|TRBV7-2|TRBJ1-1
CASRTRATENTEAFF
TGTGCCAGCAGAACGCGGGCTACGGAGAACACTGAAGCTTTCTTT
>NA|TRBD1|TRBV7-8|TRBJ1-1
CASSPSGTVNTEAFF
TGTGCCAGCAGCCCGTCCGGGACAGTGAACACTGAAGCTTTCTTT
>NA|TRBD1|TRBV14|TRBJ2-3
CASSQRTGITDTQYF
TGTGCCAGCAGCCAAAGGACAGGCATCACAGATACGCAGTATTTT
>NA|NA|TRBV6-7|TRBJ2-2
CASSYSPSPTHGELFF
TGTGCCAGCAGTTACTCCCCCTCTCCTACTCACGGGGAGCTGTTTTTT
>NA|NA|TRBV7-2|TRBJ2-6
CASSFYRASGANVLTF
TGTGCCAGCAGCTTCTACAGAGCCTCTGGGGCCAACGTCCTGACTTTC
>NA|TRBD1|TRBV27|TRBJ1-5
CASSPSGTEQPQHF
TGTGCCAGCAGTCCTTCAGGGACAGAACAGCCCCAGCATTTT
>NA|TRBD1|TRBV18|TRBJ1-2
CASSPRQGPNYGYTF
TGTGCCAGCTCACCCCGACAGGGGCCTAACTATGGCTACACCTTC
>NA|TRBD2|TRBV18|TRBJ2-1
CASSPFGLAVYNEQFF
TGTGCCAGCTCACCATTTGGACTAGCGGTCTACAATGAGCAGTTCTTC
>NA|NA|TRBV19|TRBJ2-5
CASSIVGEESQYF
TGTGCCAGTAGTATAGTCGGGGAAGAGTCCCAGTACTTC
>few|NA|TRBV27|TRBJ2-7
CASSFFGEQYF
TGTGCCAGCAGTTTTTTCGGCGAGCAGTACTTC
>NA|NA|TRBV29-1|TRBJ1-6
CSVVQGSGSPLHF
TGCAGCGTGGTACAGGGTTCGGGGTCACCCCTCCACTTT
>NA|NA|TRBV19|TRBJ2-2
CASSIILGVYTGELFF
TGTGCCAGTAGTATAATATTGGGCGTCTACACCGGGGAGCTGTTTTTT
>NA|NA|TRBV2|TRBJ1-5
CASNTDRNQPQHF
TGTGCCAGCAACACTGACAGGAATCAGCCCCAGCATTTT
>NA|NA|TRBV25-1|TRBJ1-1
CASSRTLNTEAFF
TGTGCCAGCAGTCGGACTTTGAACACTGAAGCTTTCTTT
>once|NA|TRBV18|TRBJ1-5
CASSTTRVEAPYSNQPQHF
TGTGCCAGCTCAACGACCAGGGTTGAGGCACCGTATAGCAATCAGCCCCAGCATTTT
>NA|TRBD2|TRBV30|TRBJ2-1
CAWSVVSGPYNEQFF
TGTGCCTGGAGTGTGGTTAGCGGGCCCTACAATGAGCAGTTCTTC
>NA|TRBD1|TRBV6-5|TRBJ2-2
CASSFPTGPTAGELFF
TGTGCCAGCAGTTTCCCGACAGGGCCTACGGCCGGGGAGCTGTTTTTT
>NA|NA|TRBV3-1/TRBV3-2|TRBJ2-7
CASSHGGKTYEQYF
TGTGCCAGCAGCCATGGGGGCAAGACCTACGAGCAGTACTTC
>NA|TRBD1|TRBV6-5|TRBJ2-2
CASSYTGVGELFF
TGTGCCAGCAGTTACACAGGGGTCGGGGAGCTGTTTTTT
>NA|NA|TRBV19|TRBJ1-5
CASSIRGGNQPQHF
TGTGCCAGTAGTATCCGGGGAGGAAATCAGCCCCAGCATTTT
>once|NA|TRBV12-3/TRBV12-4|TRBJ1-1
CASSPRQAAEAFF
TGTGCCAGCAGTCCCCGACAGGCGGCTGAAGCTTTCTTT
>NA|NA|TRBV15|TRBJ2-7
CATSRDRGSYEQYF
TGTGCCACCAGCAGAGACCGAGGGAGCTACGAGCAGTACTTC
>NA|TRBD1|TRBV3-1/TRBV3-2|TRBJ1-6
CASSQYRGWNSPLHF
TGTGCCAGCAGCCAATACAGGGGGTGGAATTCACCCCTCCACTTT
>few|NA|TRBV4-3|TRBJ1-1
CASSHFAGNTEAFF
TGCGCCAGCAGCCATTTTGCAGGGAACACTGAAGCTTTCTTT
>NA|TRBD2|TRBV15|TRBJ2-3
CATSRDAGADTQYF
TGTGCCACCAGCAGAGATGCGGGGGCAGATACGCAGTATTTT
>NA|NA|TRBV19|TRBJ1-2
CASRDAGHVLYGYTF
TGTGCCAGTAGAGATGCAGGGCACGTTCTCTATGGCTACACCTTC
>NA|TRBD2|TRBV7-2|TRBJ2-2
CASVFSGSRNTGELFF
TGTGCCAGCGTCTTTAGCGGGAGCCGGAACACCGGGGAGCTGTTTTTT
>NA|TRBD1|TRBV25-1|TRBJ1-5
CASSAGQGDQPQHF
TGTGCCAGCAGTGCCGGACAGGGTGATCAGCCCCAGCATTTT
>NA|TRBD1|TRBV11-3|TRBJ1-6
CASSQQGGSPLHF
TGTGCCAGCAGCCAACAGGGGGGTTCACCCCTCCACTTT
>NA|NA|TRBV19|TRBJ1-2
CASSDGGDANYGYTF
TGTGCCAGTAGTGATGGGGGGGACGCGAACTATGGCTACACCTTC
>NA|TRBD1|TRBV7-9|TRBJ2-7
CASSVTGESPYEQYF
TGTGCCAGCAGCGTAACAGGGGAGAGCCCCTACGAGCAGTACTTC
>NA|NA|TRBV18|TRBJ2-1
CASLRTGTGNEQFF
TGTGCCAGCTTACGAACCGGGACTGGCAATGAGCAGTTCTTC
>NA|NA|TRBV27|TRBJ1-4
CASSSGFWGDEKLFF
TGTGCCAGCAGTTCTGGGTTTTGGGGCGATGAAAAACTGTTTTTT
>NA|NA|TRBV19|TRBJ2-1
CASSSLDMGTSYNEQFF
TGTGCCAGTAGTTCCTTGGACATGGGCACCTCCTACAATGAGCAGTTCTTC
>NA|NA|TRBV19|TRBJ1-4
CASSTHLPGHKKEKLFF
TGTGCCAGTAGTACTCACCTTCCGGGACACAAGAAGGAAAAACTGTTTTTT
>once|NA|TRBV14|TRBJ1-5
CASSHVGHRFSNQPQHF
TGTGCCAGCAGCCATGTGGGACACCGGTTCTCCAATCAGCCCCAGCATTTT